This section outlines one TCR beta chain sequence together with its context. Assay used: immunoSEQ multiplex PCR; TCRdb lists only in-frame clones, some missing. This table has about 32,000 clones, roughly nine tenths appearing once. The entry originates in a study of PD-1 and CTLA-4 blockade in melanoma. Germline V gene lookup returns CDR1 SGDLS and CDR2 YYNGEE. V lost 0 bases, J lost 5 bases, and 4 bases stayed unmatched. This CDR3 comprises 14 residues. The chain carries TRBV9 and TRBJ1-1; the match to TRBD1 covers 7 bases. The source material was CD8+ T cells from peripheral blood, sampled from a patient given anti-PD-1 treatment. The clonotype comes from a human donor with melanoma. The CDR3 reads CASSVGGGLTEAFF. CDR3 nucleotides: TGTGCCAGCAGCGTAGGAGGGGGCCTAACTGAAGCTTTCTTT.